This passage covers 25 T cell receptor beta chains from one sample sequenced in a study of vaccination and CD4 T cells after COVID-19. Antigens for these TCRs are unknown. Once obtained from cultured CD4+ T cells, the DNA was sequenced using the Oncomine TCR Beta short-read assay. TCRdb fed the PCR reads into MiXCR, producing one record per CDR3 protein. The sample holds around 20,000 distinct CDR3 sequences, approximately 40% seen once. Sample treatment: roughly 10-day PBMC culture with coronavirus spike peptide pools or control peptides (ViraFEST assay). The source material was CD4+ T cells from blood, cultured in vitro, sampled after SARS-CoV-2 vaccination. The receptors were sampled from a human donor who had recovered from COVID-19.

This clonotype turned up a few times. This chain links TRBV20-1 with TRBJ2-1, with 8 bases identical to TRBD2. V was pared by 5 bases and J by 4 bases, with 7 bases of the junction left unmatched. CDR1 and CDR2 (germline): DFQATT, SNEGSKA (reference sequence). The CDR3 contains 14 residues. The CDR3 loop is CSAPLASGYNEQFF. The CDR3 DNA is TGCAGTGCTCCCTTGGCTAGCGGGTACAATGAGCAGTTCTTC.

The chain joins TRBV7-2 to TRBJ1-2; D is possibly TRBD1 (6 bases). The CDR3 is 15 residues long. Germline CDR1 and CDR2: SGHTA and FQGNSA. Deletions cut 3 bases from V and 4 bases from J, with 15 bases between. The CDR3 bases are TGTGCCAGCAGCTTGTACAGGGAATCGGGCTATGGCTACACCTTC. It yields the protein CASSLYRESGYGYTF. Together with reference TRBV7-2 and TRBJ1-2, the CDR3 gives the full variable domain: GAGVSQSPSNKVTEKGKDVELRCDPISGHTALYWYRQSLGQGLEFLIYFQGNSAPDKSGLPSDRFSAERTGGSVSTLTIQRTQQEDSAVYLCASSLYRESGYGYTFGSGTRLTVV.

The chain is built from TRBV6-1 and TRBJ1-6; D gene ambiguous. This CDR3 contains 15 residues. V lost 6 bases and J lost 4, with 13 bases in between. CDR1 is MNHNS and CDR2 is SASEGT in the germline V gene. The chain's CDR3 is CASSSFGLYNSPLHF. The CDR3 DNA sequence: TGTGCCAGCAGCTCATTTGGGTTATATAATTCACCCCTCCACTTT.

V usage is TRBV29-1 and J usage is TRBJ1-2, with TRBD1 as a possible D gene (5 bases). The V end lost 4 bases, the J end lost 0 bases, and 9 bases lay between the germline ends. In germline, CDR1 is SQVTM, CDR2 ANQGSEA. There are 13 residues in the CDR3. In nucleotides, the CDR3 is TGCAGCGTTGGAACGGGACCTAACTATGGCTACACCTTC. Translation: CSVGTGPNYGYTF.

The CDR3 region is CASSFSGGQMNTEAFF. DNA for the CDR3: TGTGCCAGCAGCTTTAGTGGAGGACAAATGAACACTGAAGCTTTCTTT. The V and J genes are TRBV7-2 and TRBJ1-1; TRBD1 might be the D (5 bases). The ends were cut back, 3 bases at V and 0 bases at J, with 14 bases in the middle. This CDR3 has 16 residues. CDR1 is SGHTA and CDR2 is FQGNSA in the germline V gene.

V is TRBV6-1 and J is TRBJ2-7; TRBD2 aligns across 7 bases. This CDR3 has 13 residues. The ends lost 8 bases at V and 6 bases at J; junction bases unmatched: 10. Germline CDR1 and CDR2: MNHNS and SASEGT. CDR3: CASSGAGEGEQYF. CDR3 nucleotide sequence: TGTGCCAGCTCCGGGGCCGGGGAGGGCGAGCAGTACTTC.

This clonotype was counted a single time. This chain connects TRBV7-2 to TRBJ2-1; D remains unclear. This CDR3 has 15 amino acids. Trimming shortened V by 0 bases and J by 8 bases, and 14 bases separated the two germline ends. Germline V gene sequence: CDR1 SGHTA, CDR2 FQGNSA. The CDR3 is CASSLAGLAGDEQFF. The CDR3 DNA sequence: TGTGCCAGCAGCTTAGCTGGCCTCGCCGGCGATGAGCAGTTCTTC.

The CDR3 DNA reads as TGCAGTGCTAGGCGGACTAGCGGGAGGGCCTTAACGCAGTATTTT. This translates into CSARRTSGRALTQYF. The rearrangement uses TRBV20-1 and TRBJ2-3; TRBD2 aligns across 15 bases. Germline assignment: CDR1 DFQATT and CDR2 SNEGSKA (reference sequence). This CDR3 spans 15 amino acids. The junction had 7 bases not matched to a gene; V was cut back by 3 bases and J by 9 bases.

V and J are TRBV5-1 and TRBJ1-2; no clear D gene. CDR3 length: 15 residues. The V and J ends lost 5 bases and 2 bases respectively, with 16 bases between them. Germline loops: CDR1 SGHRS, CDR2 YFSETQ. The CDR3 coding sequence is TGCGCCAGCAGTCCTGACGGGCTGACGAACTATGGCTACACCTTC. Translating gives CASSPDGLTNYGYTF.

This rearrangement joins TRBV4-3 to TRBJ1-2; 7 bases align to TRBD1. CDR3 size: 16 residues. The junction had 12 bases not matched to a gene; V was cut back by 0 bases and J by 8 bases. CDR1 is LGHNA, CDR2 YSLEER, per germline. CDR3 sequence: CASSQDGRQGLLGYTF. The DNA of the CDR3 is TGCGCCAGCAGCCAAGATGGGAGACAGGGTCTTTTGGGCTACACCTTC.

This rearrangement joins TRBV25-1 to TRBJ2-2, with D possibly TRBD2 on 5 matching bases. This CDR3 region has 14 residues. The V end was cut by 5 bases, the J end by 6 bases, with 13 bases between. Germline V CDR1 and CDR2: MGHDK, SYGVNS. CDR3 loop: CASSTLRGSGELFF. The CDR3 nucleotides read TGTGCCAGCAGTACCCTCCGGGGATCCGGGGAGCTGTTTTTT.

The rearrangement links TRBV11-3 to TRBJ2-1; D gene uncertain. Germline values: CDR1 SGHNT, CDR2 YENEEA. Trimming pared 0 bases from V and 6 bases from J, leaving 6 bases between. This CDR3 comprises 13 residues. The CDR3 region has the DNA TGTGCCAGCAGCTTAGAGAGAGGCAATGAGCAGTTCTTC. This sequence encodes CASSLERGNEQFF.

The sample holds a few counts of this clonotype. The chain is built from TRBV7-9 and TRBJ2-1; TRBD2 agrees at 8 bases. CDR3 length equals 14 residues. The J segment lost 1 base and the V segment lost 6 bases, leaving 2 bases of the junction unmatched. Germline CDR1 is SEHNR and CDR2 is FQNEAQ (reference sequence). The CDR3 region is CASSVAGSYNEQFF. CDR3 DNA: TGTGCCAGCAGTGTAGCGGGGTCCTACAATGAGCAGTTCTTC.

The chain uses TRBV11-3 and TRBJ2-7, with D possibly being TRBD2 (5 bases). V shed 3 bases and J shed 2 bases, with 8 bases lying between them. Germline loops: CDR1 SGHNT, CDR2 YENEEA. CDR3 length equals 13 residues. CDR3 in DNA: TGTGCCAGCAGCTTCGTGACTACCTACGAGCAGTACTTC. Its protein is CASSFVTTYEQYF.

The gene calls are TRBV29-1 and TRBJ1-3; possibly TRBD1 for D (5 bases). Germline V gene data show CDR1 as SQVTM and CDR2 as ANQGSEA. This CDR3 has 16 amino acids. The V gene lost 7 bases and the J gene lost 4 bases, with 23 bases spanning the gap. The CDR3 sequence: CSAGHTNHAEGNTIYF. CDR3 sequence (DNA): TGCAGCGCAGGACATACCAACCATGCGGAGGGAAACACCATATATTTT.

This rearrangement joins TRBV11-3 to TRBJ2-7; D perhaps matches TRBD2 (6 bases). This CDR3 is 14 amino acids long. V gave up 1 base and J gave up 4 bases, with 11 bases separating them. Germline V gives CDR1 SGHNT, CDR2 YENEEA. Here the CDR3 DNA reads TGTGCCAGCAGCTTAGGGGTGGGGACTTACGAGCAGTACTTC. This sequence encodes CASSLGVGTYEQYF. Filled out from reference TRBV11-3 and TRBJ2-7, the complete variable domain reads EAGVVQSPRYKIIEKKQPVAFWCNPISGHNTLYWYLQNLGQGPELLIRYENEEAVDDSQLPKDRFSAERLKGVDSTLKIQPAELGDSAVYLCASSLGVGTYEQYFGPGTRLTVT.

This clonotype was found a few times. This sequence joins TRBV7-2 and TRBJ2-3, with 13 bases matching TRBD2. The germline gives CDR1 SGHTA, CDR2 FQGNSA. V shed 5 bases, J shed 4 bases, and the junction held 6 bases outside the gene matches. The CDR3 totals 16 residues. The CDR3 region is CASSRTSGGVADTQYF. CDR3 coding DNA: TGTGCCAGCAGCAGGACTAGCGGGGGAGTAGCAGATACGCAGTATTTT.

V gene TRBV15 combines with J gene TRBJ1-3, with D possibly matching TRBD1 (5 bases). Germline values: CDR1 LNHNV, CDR2 YYDKDF (reference sequence). V dropped 1 base and J dropped 4 bases, with 8 bases sitting between them. This CDR3 region has 14 residues. The CDR3 here is CATSRGGEGNTIYF. The CDR3 DNA follows: TGTGCCACCAGCAGAGGAGGGGAGGGAAACACCATATATTTT.

V usage is TRBV5-1 and J usage is TRBJ2-5; D is uncertain. Per germline, CDR1 SGHRS and CDR2 YFSETQ. The CDR3 contains 12 residues. Trimming took 0 bases from V and 2 from J, leaving 2 bases between them. CDR3 coding DNA: TGCGCCAGCAGCTTGGCTCAAGAGACCCAGTACTTC. Its translation: CASSLAQETQYF. The full variable domain, with the rest looked up from reference TRBV5-1 and TRBJ2-5, is KAGVTQTPRYLIKTRGQQVTLSCSPISGHRSVSWYQQTPGQGLQFLFEYFSETQRNKGNFPGRFSGRQFSNSRSEMNVSTLELGDSALYLCASSLAQETQYFGPGTRLLVL.

The chain links TRBV6-2 or TRBV6-3 to TRBJ2-5, with 8 bases identical to TRBD1. CDR1 is MNHEY and CDR2 is SVGEGT in the germline V gene. J was trimmed by 5 bases and V by 11 bases; bases with no gene match: 10. CDR3 size: 13 residues. The CDR3 sequence: CAGQGQAGETQYF. The DNA for the CDR3 is TGTGCCGGCCAGGGACAGGCAGGGGAGACCCAGTACTTC.

This clonotype has just a few counts. This rearrangement joins TRBV7-9 to TRBJ1-2; D gene ambiguous. The V gene's germline CDR1 is SEHNR and CDR2 FQNEAQ (reference sequence). This CDR3 comprises 12 residues. Trimming removed 5 bases from V and 8 bases from J, with 12 bases in between. The CDR3 is CASSGRLGGYTF. The CDR3 region has the DNA TGTGCCAGCAGCGGACGACTGGGGGGCTACACCTTC.

The chain has TRBV6-1 and TRBJ1-3; a weak D match, TRBD1 (6 bases). The CDR3 runs to 14 residues. Trimming took off 8 bases at V and 1 base at J, with 12 bases between the two ends. From germline, CDR1 is MNHNS and CDR2 SASEGT. The CDR3 spells CASSGTLSGNTIYF. CDR3 coding DNA: TGTGCCAGCTCCGGGACATTATCTGGAAACACCATATATTTT.

V is TRBV27 and J is TRBJ2-3, with 9 bases that match TRBD2. Trimming removed 6 bases from V and 5 bases from J; junction bases left unmatched: 6. This CDR3 contains 14 residues. CDR1 and CDR2 (germline): MNHEY, SMNVEV (reference sequence). CDR3 region: CASRIAGVKDTQYF. In DNA form, the CDR3 reads TGTGCCAGCAGGATAGCGGGGGTGAAAGATACGCAGTATTTT.

The rearrangement joins TRBV7-7 to TRBJ2-7; D not resolved. V was trimmed by 10 bases and J by 6 bases, leaving 7 bases between them. The germline gives CDR1 SSHAT, CDR2 FNYEAQ (reference sequence). This CDR3 comprises 9 residues. This CDR3 reads CAINREQYF. CDR3 in DNA: TGTGCCATCAATCGCGAGCAGTACTTC.

This clonotype was seen only once. The chain is built from TRBV5-1 and TRBJ1-1; weak D call: TRBD1 (5 bases). Germline CDR1 is SGHRS and CDR2 is YFSETQ. This CDR3 spans 14 amino acids. V lost 7 bases, J lost 10 bases, and 23 bases lay in between. CDR3 region: CASSSTGNRLGAFF. The CDR3 bases are TGCGCCAGCTCCTCAACCGGGAACAGGCTCGGAGCTTTCTTT.